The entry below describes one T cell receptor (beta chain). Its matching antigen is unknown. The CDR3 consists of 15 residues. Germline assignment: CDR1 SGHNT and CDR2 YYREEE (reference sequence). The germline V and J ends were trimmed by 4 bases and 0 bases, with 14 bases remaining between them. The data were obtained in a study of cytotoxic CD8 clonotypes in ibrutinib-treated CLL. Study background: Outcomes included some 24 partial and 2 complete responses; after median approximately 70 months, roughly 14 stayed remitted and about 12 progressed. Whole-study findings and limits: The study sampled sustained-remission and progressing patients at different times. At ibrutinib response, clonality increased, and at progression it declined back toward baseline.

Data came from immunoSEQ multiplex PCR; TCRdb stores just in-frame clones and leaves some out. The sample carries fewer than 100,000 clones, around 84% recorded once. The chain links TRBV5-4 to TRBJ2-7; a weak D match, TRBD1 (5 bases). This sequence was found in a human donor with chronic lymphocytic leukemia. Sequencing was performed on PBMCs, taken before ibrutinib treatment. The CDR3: CASSIDGHSSYEQYF. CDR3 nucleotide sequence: TGTGCCAGCAGCATAGACGGACACAGCTCCTACGAGCAGTACTTC.